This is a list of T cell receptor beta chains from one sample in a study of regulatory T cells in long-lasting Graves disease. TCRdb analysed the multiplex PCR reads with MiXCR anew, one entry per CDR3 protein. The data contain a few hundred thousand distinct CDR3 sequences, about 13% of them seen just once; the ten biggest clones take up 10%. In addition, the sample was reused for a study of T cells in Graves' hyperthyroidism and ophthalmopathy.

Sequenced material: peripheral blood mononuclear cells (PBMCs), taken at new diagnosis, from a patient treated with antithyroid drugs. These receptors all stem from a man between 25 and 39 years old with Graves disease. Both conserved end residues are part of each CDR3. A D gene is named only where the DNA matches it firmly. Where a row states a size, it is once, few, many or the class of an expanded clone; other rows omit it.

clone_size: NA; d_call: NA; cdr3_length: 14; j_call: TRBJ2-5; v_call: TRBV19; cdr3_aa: CASSVSNWEETQYF; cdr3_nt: TGTGCCAGTAGTGTTTCGAACTGGGAGGAGACCCAGTACTTC
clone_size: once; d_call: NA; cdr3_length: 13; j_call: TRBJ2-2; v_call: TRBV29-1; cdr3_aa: CSVERLASGELFF; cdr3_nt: TGCAGCGTTGAGCGGCTAGCGTCCGGGGAGCTGTTTTTT
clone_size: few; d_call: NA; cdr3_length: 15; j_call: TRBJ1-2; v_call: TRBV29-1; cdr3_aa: CSVDAGVKANYGYTF; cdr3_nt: TGCAGCGTTGATGCAGGGGTTAAGGCCAACTATGGCTACACCTTC
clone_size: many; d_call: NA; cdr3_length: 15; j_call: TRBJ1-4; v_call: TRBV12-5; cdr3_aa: CASGLGTSLNEKLFF; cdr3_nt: TGTGCTAGTGGTTTGGGGACTTCACTAAATGAAAAACTGTTTTTT
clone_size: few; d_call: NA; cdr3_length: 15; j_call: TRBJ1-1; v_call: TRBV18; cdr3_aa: CASSPPGRRDTEAFF; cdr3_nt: TGTGCCAGCTCACCACCGGGGCGAAGGGACACTGAAGCTTTCTTT
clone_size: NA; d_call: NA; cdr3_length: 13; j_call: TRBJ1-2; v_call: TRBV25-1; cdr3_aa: CASSDLVDNGYTF; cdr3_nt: TGTGCCAGCAGTGATTTGGTAGATAATGGCTACACCTTC
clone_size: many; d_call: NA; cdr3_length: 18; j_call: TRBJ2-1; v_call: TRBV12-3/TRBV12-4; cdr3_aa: CASTTLSGTQGSYNEQFF; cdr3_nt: TGTGCCAGCACTACCCTTTCCGGGACCCAGGGCTCCTACAATGAGCAGTTCTTC
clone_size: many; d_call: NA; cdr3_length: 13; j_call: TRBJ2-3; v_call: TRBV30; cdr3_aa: CAWSGRSRDTQYF; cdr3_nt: TGTGCCTGGAGTGGCCGATCACGAGATACGCAGTATTTT
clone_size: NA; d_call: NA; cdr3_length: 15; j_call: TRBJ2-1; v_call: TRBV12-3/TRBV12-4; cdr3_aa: CASRSASKGYNEQFF; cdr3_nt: TGTGCCAGCCGTTCCGCTTCGAAGGGGTACAATGAGCAGTTCTTC
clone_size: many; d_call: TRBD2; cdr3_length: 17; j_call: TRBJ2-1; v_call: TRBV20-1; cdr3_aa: CSASRLAGGHSYNEQFF; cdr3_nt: TGCAGTGCTAGCCGACTAGCGGGAGGGCACTCCTACAATGAGCAGTTCTTC
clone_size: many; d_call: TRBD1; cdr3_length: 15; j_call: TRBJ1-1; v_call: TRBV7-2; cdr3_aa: CASSLGGRGGTEAFF; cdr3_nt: TGTGCCAGCAGCTTAGGAGGCAGGGGGGGGACTGAAGCTTTCTTT
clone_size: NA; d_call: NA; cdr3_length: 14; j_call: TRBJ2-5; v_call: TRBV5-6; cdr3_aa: CASTPLGVRETQYF; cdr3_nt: TGTGCCAGCACTCCGTTAGGGGTCCGAGAGACCCAGTACTTC
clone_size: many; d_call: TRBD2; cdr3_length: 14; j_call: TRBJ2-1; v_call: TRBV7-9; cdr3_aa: CASSPTSGMVEQFF; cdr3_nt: TGTGCCAGCAGCCCTACTAGCGGGATGGTTGAGCAGTTCTTC